Here is one TCR beta chain with its context. What it recognizes is unknown. These data originate in a study of blood T cells in healthy people across ages. Primers used in a second PCR of roughly 6 to 11 cycles were a sample-barcoded 5' primer and a J-beta primer mix. Each of the samples gave a minimum of 2.5 million paired-end reads that contained CDR3. TCRdb reanalysed the 5' RACE reads using MiXCR and keeps one entry per CDR3 protein. The profile shows 790,000 or so distinct CDR3 sequences, 35% to 60% of them singletons. General study results and limits: In long-lived donors, naive CD4+ cell counts and diversity exceeded those of aged donors.

The source of this sequence is a man aged 80 or over in good health. Sequencing was performed on blood.

CDR3 nucleotide sequence: TGTGCCAGCAGCTTACAAGGGACTAGCACCGGGGAGCTGTTTTTT. This encodes CASSLQGTSTGELFF. V usage is TRBV7-2 and J usage is TRBJ2-2, with 8 bases identical to TRBD2. V was pared by 2 bases and J by 4 bases, with 3 bases of the junction left unmatched. Germline-derived CDR1 and CDR2 are SGHTA and FQGNSA. CDR3 length: 15 amino acids.